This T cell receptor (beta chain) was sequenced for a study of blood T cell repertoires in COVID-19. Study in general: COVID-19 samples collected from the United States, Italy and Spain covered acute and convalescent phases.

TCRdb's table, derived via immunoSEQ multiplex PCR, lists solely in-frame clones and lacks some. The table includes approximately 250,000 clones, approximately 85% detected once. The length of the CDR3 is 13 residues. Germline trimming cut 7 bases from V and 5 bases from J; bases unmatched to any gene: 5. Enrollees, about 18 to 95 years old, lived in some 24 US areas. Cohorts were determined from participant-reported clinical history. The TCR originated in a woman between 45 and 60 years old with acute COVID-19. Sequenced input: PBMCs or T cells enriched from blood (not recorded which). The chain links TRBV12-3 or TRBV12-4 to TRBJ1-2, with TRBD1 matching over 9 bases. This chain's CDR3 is CASNPGQGYGYTF. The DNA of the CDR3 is TGTGCCAGCAACCCGGGACAGGGTTATGGCTACACCTTC.